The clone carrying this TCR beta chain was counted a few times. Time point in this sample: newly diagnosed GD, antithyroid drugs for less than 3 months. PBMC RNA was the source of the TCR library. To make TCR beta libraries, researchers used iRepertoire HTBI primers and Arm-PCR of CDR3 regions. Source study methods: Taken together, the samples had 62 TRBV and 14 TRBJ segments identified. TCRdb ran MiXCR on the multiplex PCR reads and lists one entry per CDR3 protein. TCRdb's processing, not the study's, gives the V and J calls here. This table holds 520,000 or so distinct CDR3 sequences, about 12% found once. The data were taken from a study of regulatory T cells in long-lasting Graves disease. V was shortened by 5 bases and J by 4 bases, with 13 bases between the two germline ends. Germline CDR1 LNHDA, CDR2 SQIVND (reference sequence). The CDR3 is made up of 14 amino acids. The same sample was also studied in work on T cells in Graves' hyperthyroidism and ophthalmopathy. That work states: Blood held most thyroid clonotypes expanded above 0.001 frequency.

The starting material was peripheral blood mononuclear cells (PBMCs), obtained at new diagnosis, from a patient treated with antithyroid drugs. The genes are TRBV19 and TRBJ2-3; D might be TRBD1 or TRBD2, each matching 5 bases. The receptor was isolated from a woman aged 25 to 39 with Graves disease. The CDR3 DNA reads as TGTGCCAGTAGTGGGGCCCGGGGCTCAGATACGCAGTATTTT. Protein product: CASSGARGSDTQYF.